The 26 T cell receptor beta chains given below trace back to one sample, sequenced in a study of shared clonotypes between healthy human individuals. Clones were sequenced by immunoSEQ multiplex PCR, and TCRdb holds only the in-frame ones, with some missing. The sample has some 2,000,000 clones, around 96% seen once. CD45RO-negative, CCR7-selected cells formed the naive CD8 fraction, which excluded terminally differentiated effector memory CD45RA+ cells. The specimen sequenced was naive CD8+ T cells sorted from blood. All receptors come from a man aged 18 to 35 in good health.

The chain links TRBV6-6 to TRBJ2-7, with D possibly matching TRBD1 (5 bases). Trimming cost V 8 bases and J 3 bases, with 8 bases left between them. This CDR3 is built from 11 residues. Germline CDR1 reads MNHNY; CDR2 reads SVGAGI (reference sequence). In nucleotides, the CDR3 is TGTGCCAGCGGCCAGGGCTACGAGCAGTACTTC. The encoded protein is CASGQGYEQYF.

Comments on this clone: One junction end does not reproduce the germline sequence, and a read error may be involved. This chain connects TRBV28 to TRBJ2-5, with D perhaps being TRBD1 or TRBD2 (5 bases each). CDR1 MDHEN and CDR2 SYDVKM come from the germline V gene. There are 12 residues in the CDR3. The CDR3 DNA reads TGTGCCAGCAGCTTCGTCCGGGACCCCAGGGACTTC. This codes for CASSFVRDPRDF.

This clone was seen a single time. V usage is TRBV30 and J usage is TRBJ1-1; D gene ambiguous. Trimming took off 0 bases at V and 1 base at J, with 15 bases between the two ends. The CDR3 totals 16 residues. Germline lookup yields CDR1 GTSNPN and CDR2 SVGIG (reference sequence). The chain's CDR3 is CAWSVGVDGRNTEAFF. The CDR3 coding sequence is TGTGCCTGGAGTGTAGGAGTGGACGGTCGGAACACTGAAGCTTTCTTT. The complete variable domain, with remaining parts taken from reference TRBV30 and TRBJ1-1, reads SQTIHQWPATLVQPVGSPLSLECTVEGTSNPNLYWYRQAAGRGLQLLFYSVGIGQISSEVPQNLSASRPQDRQFILSSKKLLLSDSGFYLCAWSVGVDGRNTEAFFGQGTRLTVV.

The rearrangement links TRBV7-6 to TRBJ2-7; D unresolved. V was pared by 1 base and J by 7 bases, with 8 bases between. CDR1 SGHVS and CDR2 FNYEAQ come from the germline V gene. This CDR3 has 12 residues. The CDR3 DNA is TGTGCCAGCAGCTTAGAAATGGGAGAGCAGTACTTC. It specifies CASSLEMGEQYF.

The chain combines TRBV11-2 with TRBJ2-7; 10 bases fit TRBD1. The CDR3 runs 15 residues. Germline V gene lookup returns CDR1 SGHAT and CDR2 FQNNGV. V was clipped by 3 bases and J by 5 bases; unmatched bases: 7. CDR3 nucleotides: TGTGCCAGCAGCTTTAGACAGGGGGCAGGAAACGAGCAGTACTTC. Translation gives CASSFRQGAGNEQYF.

The CDR3 nucleotides read TGTGCCAGCAGCTATAGCGGGGTGAGCTCCTACAATGAGCAGTTCTTC. Translated: CASSYSGVSSYNEQFF. V and J are TRBV7-9 and TRBJ2-1; 8 nucleotides align to TRBD2. CDR3 length equals 16 residues. With V trimmed by 4 bases and J by 0 bases, 5 bases remained unmatched. Germline CDR1 is SEHNR and CDR2 is FQNEAQ (reference sequence).

Concerning this clone itself: Sequence at one end of the junction differs from germline and may be a read error. The chain recombines TRBV7-9 with TRBJ1-3; D is unclear. The CDR3 is 12 residues long. Looked up from germline, CDR1 is SEHNR and CDR2 is FQNEAQ (reference sequence). CDR3 loop: CASSLWEAVPNF. The CDR3 DNA sequence: TGTGCCAGCAGCCTTTGGGAGGCAGTCCCAAATTTT.

Comments on this clone: The same CDR3 can be traced to other DNA sequences in this sample. The rearrangement links TRBV28 to TRBJ1-6, with 10 bases aligning to TRBD1. V was pared by 4 bases and J by 5 bases, with 2 bases of the junction left unmatched. CDR1 MDHEN and CDR2 SYDVKM come from the germline V gene. This CDR3 region has 15 residues. The CDR3 DNA is TGTGCCAGCAGTTCGGGACAGGGGAATAATTCACCCCTCCACTTT. Translated, it gives CASSSGQGNNSPLHF.

V gene TRBV28 combines with J gene TRBJ1-5; tentative D call: TRBD1 (5 bases). Per the germline V gene, CDR1 is MDHEN and CDR2 is SYDVKM. The CDR3 has 14 residues. V lost 0 bases to trimming and J lost 7 bases, with 10 bases between them. The CDR3 reads CASSLWAGGQPQHF. Written as DNA, the CDR3 is TGTGCCAGCAGTTTATGGGCGGGGGGGCAGCCCCAGCATTTT.

V and J are TRBV6-5 and TRBJ2-5; possible D gene TRBD1, 6 bases. The V gene lost 0 bases and the J gene lost 3 bases, with 8 bases spanning the gap. The V gene's germline CDR1 is MNHEY and CDR2 SVGAGI. The CDR3 spans 14 residues. The CDR3 is CASSYSDSEETQYF. CDR3 sequence (DNA): TGTGCCAGCAGTTACTCGGACAGCGAAGAGACCCAGTACTTC.

The gene calls are TRBV5-6 and TRBJ1-2; D perhaps matches TRBD1 (5 bases). V lost 0 bases to trimming and J lost 4 bases, with 16 bases between them. Germline values: CDR1 SGHDT, CDR2 YYEEEE. CDR3 size: 16 residues. The CDR3, as DNA: TGTGCCAGCAGCTTGGACCCCGGGGCATACTCCTATGGCTACACCTTC. Translating it yields CASSLDPGAYSYGYTF.

V is TRBV19 and J is TRBJ1-5, with D unclear. Germline lookup yields CDR1 LNHDA and CDR2 SQIVND (reference sequence). V lost 8 bases to trimming and J lost 0 bases, with 11 bases between them. The CDR3 is 14 amino acids. The CDR3 spells CASQLTDSNQPQHF. DNA for the CDR3: TGTGCCAGTCAATTGACGGATAGCAATCAGCCCCAGCATTTT.

The J gene is TRBJ2-7, the V gene TRBV5-5; 7 bases line up with TRBD2. CDR1 and CDR2 (germline): SGHKS, YYEKEE (reference sequence). This CDR3 comprises 17 residues. Unmatched junction bases numbered 12, after V lost 3 bases and J lost 0 bases. CDR3 coding DNA: TGTGCCAGCAGCTCGCGGGAGCGAGACAACTTCTCCTACGAGCAGTACTTC. Amino acids: CASSSRERDNFSYEQYF.

The DNA for the CDR3 is TGTGCCAGCAGCTTAAGTAGAACAGCCCAAGAGACCCAGTACTTC. Protein: CASSLSRTAQETQYF. The chain recombines TRBV13 with TRBJ2-5; D is undetermined. Trimming removed 2 bases from V and 1 base from J, with 11 bases in between. The CDR3 spans 15 residues. The germline V gene has CDR1 PRHDT and CDR2 FYEKMQ (reference sequence).

This chain links TRBV30 with TRBJ1-5; D possibly corresponds to TRBD1 (5 bases). This CDR3 region has 14 residues. Per the germline V gene, CDR1 is GTSNPN and CDR2 is SVGIG (reference sequence). The V end lost 0 bases, the J end lost 0 bases, and 6 bases lay between the germline ends. The CDR3 region is CAWSVTDSNQPQHF. Here the CDR3 DNA reads TGTGCCTGGAGTGTGACAGATAGCAATCAGCCCCAGCATTTT.

The gene calls are TRBV4-1 and TRBJ1-3, with a possible D match to TRBD1 (6 bases). Per germline, CDR1 MGHRA and CDR2 YSYEKL. V lost 3 bases, J lost 2 bases, and 11 bases lay in between. The CDR3 length is 15 residues. CDR3 protein: CASSHIGGTGNTIYF. DNA of the CDR3: TGCGCCAGCAGCCATATAGGGGGAACTGGAAACACCATATATTTT.

This rearrangement joins TRBV7-9 to TRBJ1-2; 7 bases line up with TRBD1. V was pared by 6 bases and J by 5 bases, with 15 bases of the junction left unmatched. CDR1 is SEHNR, CDR2 FQNEAQ, per germline (reference sequence). The CDR3 runs 16 residues. CDR3 DNA: TGTGCCAGCAGTCCTACAGGACAGGCGGGAGGGTATGGCTACACCTTC. Encoded protein: CASSPTGQAGGYGYTF.

The chain couples TRBV5-4 to TRBJ1-3; D is uncertain. Germline V gene data show CDR1 as SGHNT and CDR2 as YYREEE (reference sequence). Trimming cost V 0 bases and J 0 bases, with 10 bases left between them. The CDR3 covers 16 residues. The CDR3 nucleotides are TGTGCCAGCAGCTTGGGCTCGGCTGGCTCTGGAAACACCATATATTTT. As protein: CASSLGSAGSGNTIYF.

The rearrangement uses TRBV5-6 and TRBJ2-7; the D gene is possibly TRBD2 (5 bases). With 4 bases removed from V and 2 bases from J, the gap between germline ends came to 13 bases. The germline gives CDR1 SGHDT, CDR2 YYEEEE. The CDR3 length is 14 residues. The CDR3 DNA reads as TGTGCCAGCAGCCTGAGGGTTGTCGCCTACGAGCAGTACTTC. Its protein product is CASSLRVVAYEQYF.

The gene calls are TRBV13 and TRBJ2-4; D is perhaps TRBD2 (5 bases). The CDR3 loop spans 15 amino acids. Germline CDR1 reads PRHDT; CDR2 reads FYEKMQ (reference sequence). The V end was cut by 4 bases, the J end by 3 bases, with 13 bases between. The CDR3 nucleotides read TGTGCCAGCAGCTGGGAAGGAGGTGGCAAAAACATTCAGTACTTC. Translation: CASSWEGGGKNIQYF.

The gene calls are TRBV6-5 and TRBJ2-5; D is perhaps TRBD2 (7 bases). The CDR3 length is 14 residues. Between the trimmed V and J ends, which lost 8 bases and 3 bases, there was a span of 16 bases. CDR1 is MNHEY, CDR2 SVGAGI, per germline. The CDR3 loop is CASASEGGKETQYF. CDR3 nucleotides: TGTGCCAGCGCGAGCGAGGGGGGGAAAGAGACCCAGTACTTC.

The CDR3 DNA is TGTGCCAGCAGCCCAGAAAGAGCATCGCAGTATTTT. This codes for CASSPERASQYF. The chain joins TRBV13 to TRBJ2-3; no clear D gene. V gave up 5 bases and J gave up 10 bases, with 13 bases separating them. The germline V gene has CDR1 PRHDT and CDR2 FYEKMQ (reference sequence). This CDR3 contains 12 residues.

V and J are TRBV2 and TRBJ1-1, with unresolved D. Looked up from germline, CDR1 is SNHLY and CDR2 is FYNNEI. V was cut by 3 bases and J by 4 bases, with 21 bases left in between. CDR3 length equals 17 residues. This chain's CDR3 is CASSDLNLSAAGTEAFF. The CDR3, as DNA: TGTGCCAGCAGTGACTTGAATCTGAGCGCGGCAGGCACTGAAGCTTTCTTT.

This clone was seen just once. The genes are TRBV14 and TRBJ1-4, with TRBD1 as a possible D gene (5 bases). Germline V gene data show CDR1 as SGHDN and CDR2 as FVKESK. The V and J ends lost 0 bases and 8 bases respectively, with 7 bases between them. The CDR3 runs to 13 residues. The CDR3 DNA reads as TGTGCCAGCAGCCAAGACGGGACGGAAAAACTGTTTTTT. Residues: CASSQDGTEKLFF. Complete variable domain (other parts from reference TRBV14 and TRBJ1-4): EAGVTQFPSHSVIEKGQTVTLRCDPISGHDNLYWYRRVMGKEIKFLLHFVKESKQDESGMPNNRFLAERTGGTYSTLKVQPAELEDSGVYFCASSQDGTEKLFFGSGTQLSVL.

The chain has TRBV7-9 and TRBJ2-7; TRBD1 agrees at 7 bases. Germline CDR1 and CDR2: SEHNR and FQNEAQ (reference sequence). This CDR3 contains 14 residues. Germline trimming cut 5 bases from V and 2 bases from J; bases unmatched to any gene: 6. The CDR3 protein is CASSETGSTYEQYF. CDR3 DNA sequence: TGTGCCAGCAGCGAGACAGGGTCTACCTACGAGCAGTACTTC.

The rearrangement links TRBV28 to TRBJ1-2; D remains unclear. V lost 4 bases, J lost 3 bases, and 15 bases lay in between. This CDR3 is 15 amino acids long. Germline-derived CDR1 and CDR2 are MDHEN and SYDVKM. CDR3 DNA sequence: TGTGCCAGCAGTTCCGGACCAGTCCCGGACTATGGCTACACCTTC. Amino acids: CASSSGPVPDYGYTF.